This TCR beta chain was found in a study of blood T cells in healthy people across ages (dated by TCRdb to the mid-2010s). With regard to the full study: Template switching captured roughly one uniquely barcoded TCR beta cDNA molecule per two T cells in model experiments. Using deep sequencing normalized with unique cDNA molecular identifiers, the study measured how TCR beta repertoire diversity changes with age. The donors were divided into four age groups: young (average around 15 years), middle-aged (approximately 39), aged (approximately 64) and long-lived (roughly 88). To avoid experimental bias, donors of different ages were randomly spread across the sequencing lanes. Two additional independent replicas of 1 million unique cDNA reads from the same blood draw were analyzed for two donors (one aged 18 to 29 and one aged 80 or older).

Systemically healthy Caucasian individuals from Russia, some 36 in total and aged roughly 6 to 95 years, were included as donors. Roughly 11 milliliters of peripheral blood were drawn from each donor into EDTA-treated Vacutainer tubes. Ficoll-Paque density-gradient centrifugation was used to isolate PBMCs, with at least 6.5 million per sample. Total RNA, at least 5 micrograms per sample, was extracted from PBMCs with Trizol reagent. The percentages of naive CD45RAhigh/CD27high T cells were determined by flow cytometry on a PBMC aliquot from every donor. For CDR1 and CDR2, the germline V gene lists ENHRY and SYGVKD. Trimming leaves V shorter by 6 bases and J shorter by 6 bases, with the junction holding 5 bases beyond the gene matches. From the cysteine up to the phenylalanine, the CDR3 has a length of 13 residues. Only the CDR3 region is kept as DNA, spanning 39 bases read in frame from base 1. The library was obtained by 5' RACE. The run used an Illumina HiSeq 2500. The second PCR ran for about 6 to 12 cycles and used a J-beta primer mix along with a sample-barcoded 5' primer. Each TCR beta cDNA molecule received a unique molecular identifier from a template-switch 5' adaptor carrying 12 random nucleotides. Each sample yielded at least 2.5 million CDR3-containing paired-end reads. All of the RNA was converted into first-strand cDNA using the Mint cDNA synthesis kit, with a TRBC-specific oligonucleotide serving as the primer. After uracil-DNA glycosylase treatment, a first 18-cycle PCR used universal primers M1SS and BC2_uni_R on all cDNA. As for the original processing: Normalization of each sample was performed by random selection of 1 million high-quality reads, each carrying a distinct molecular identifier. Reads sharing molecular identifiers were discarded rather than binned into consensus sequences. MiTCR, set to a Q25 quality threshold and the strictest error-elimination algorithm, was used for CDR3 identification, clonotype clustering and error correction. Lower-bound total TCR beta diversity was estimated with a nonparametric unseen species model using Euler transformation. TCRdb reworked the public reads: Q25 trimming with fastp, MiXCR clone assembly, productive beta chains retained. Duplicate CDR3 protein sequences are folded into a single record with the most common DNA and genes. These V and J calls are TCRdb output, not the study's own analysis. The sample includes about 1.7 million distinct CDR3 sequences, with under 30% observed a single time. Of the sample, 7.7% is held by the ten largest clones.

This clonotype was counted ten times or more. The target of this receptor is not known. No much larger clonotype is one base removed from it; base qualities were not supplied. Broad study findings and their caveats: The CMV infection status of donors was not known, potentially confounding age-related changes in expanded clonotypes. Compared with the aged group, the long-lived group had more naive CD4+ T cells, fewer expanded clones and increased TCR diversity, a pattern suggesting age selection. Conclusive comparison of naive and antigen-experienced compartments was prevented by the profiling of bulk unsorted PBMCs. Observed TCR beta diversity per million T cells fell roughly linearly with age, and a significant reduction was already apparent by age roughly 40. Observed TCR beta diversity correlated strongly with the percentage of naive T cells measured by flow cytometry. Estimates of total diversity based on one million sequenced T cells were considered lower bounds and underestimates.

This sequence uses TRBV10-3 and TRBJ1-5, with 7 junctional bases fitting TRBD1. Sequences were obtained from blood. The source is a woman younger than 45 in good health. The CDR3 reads CAIRQGSGQPQHF. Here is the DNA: TGTGCCATCAGACAGGGGTCGGGTCAGCCCCAGCATTTT.